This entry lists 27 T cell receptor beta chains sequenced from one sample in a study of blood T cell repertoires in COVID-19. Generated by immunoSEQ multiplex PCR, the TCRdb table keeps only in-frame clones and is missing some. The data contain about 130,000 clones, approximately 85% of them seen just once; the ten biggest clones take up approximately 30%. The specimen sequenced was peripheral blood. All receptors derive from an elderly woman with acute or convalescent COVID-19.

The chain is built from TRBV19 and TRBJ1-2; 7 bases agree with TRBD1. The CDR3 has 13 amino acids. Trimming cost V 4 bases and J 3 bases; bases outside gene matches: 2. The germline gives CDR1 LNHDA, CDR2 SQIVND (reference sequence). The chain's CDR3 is CASSTTGDYGYTF. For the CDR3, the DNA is TGTGCCAGTAGTACCACAGGGGACTATGGCTACACCTTC.

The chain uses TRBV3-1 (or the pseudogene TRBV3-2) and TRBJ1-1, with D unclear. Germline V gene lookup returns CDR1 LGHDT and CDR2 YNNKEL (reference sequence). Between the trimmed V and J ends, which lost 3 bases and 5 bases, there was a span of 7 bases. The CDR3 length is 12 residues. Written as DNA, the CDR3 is TGTGCCAGCAGCCACACAACGACTGAAGCTTTCTTT. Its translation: CASSHTTTEAFF.

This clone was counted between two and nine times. CDR3 coding DNA: TGTGCCAGCAGCCCCTCGTTTGACAGGCGTGAAGCTTTCTTT. This translates into CASSPSFDRREAFF. This chain joins TRBV11-2 and TRBJ1-1; maybe TRBD1 (6 bases). The germline V gene has CDR1 SGHAT and CDR2 FQNNGV. The CDR3 extends over 14 amino acids. V gave up 5 bases and J gave up 7 bases, with 17 bases separating them.

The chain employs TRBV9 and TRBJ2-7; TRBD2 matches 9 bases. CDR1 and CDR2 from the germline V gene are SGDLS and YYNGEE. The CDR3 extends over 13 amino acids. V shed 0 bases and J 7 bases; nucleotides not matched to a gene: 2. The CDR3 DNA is TGTGCCAGCAGCGTAGATCTAGCGGGGGAGCAGTACGTC. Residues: CASSVDLAGEQYV.

The DNA of the CDR3 is TGCAGCGTCCTTAATCAGCGGGGGGAAGCCGAGCAGTACTTC. It translates to CSVLNQRGEAEQYF. J is TRBJ2-7 and V is TRBV29-1, with 9 positions matching TRBD2. The junction had 12 bases not matched to a gene; V was cut back by 6 bases and J by 6 bases. Per germline, CDR1 SQVTM and CDR2 ANQGSEA. This CDR3 comprises 14 residues.

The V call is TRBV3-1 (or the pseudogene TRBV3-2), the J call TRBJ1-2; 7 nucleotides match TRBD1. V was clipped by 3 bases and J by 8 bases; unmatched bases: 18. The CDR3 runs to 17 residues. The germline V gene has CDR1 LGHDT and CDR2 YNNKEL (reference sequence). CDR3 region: CASSQAGTETLLWGYTF. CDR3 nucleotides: TGTGCCAGCAGCCAGGCCGGGACAGAAACCCTTCTTTGGGGCTACACCTTC.

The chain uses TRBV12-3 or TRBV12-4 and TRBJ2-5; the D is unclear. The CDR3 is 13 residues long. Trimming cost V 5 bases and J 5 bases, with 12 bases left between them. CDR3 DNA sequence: TGTGCCAGCAGTGAACGGTTGGTCGAGACCCAGTACTTC. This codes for CASSERLVETQYF.

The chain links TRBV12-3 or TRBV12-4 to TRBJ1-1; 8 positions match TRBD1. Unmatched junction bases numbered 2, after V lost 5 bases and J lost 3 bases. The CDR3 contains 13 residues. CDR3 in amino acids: CASSLDRDTEAFF. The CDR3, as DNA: TGTGCCAGCAGTCTGGACAGGGACACTGAAGCTTTCTTT.

The CDR3 DNA reads TGCGCCAGCAGCCAGAGCACTGAAGCTTTCTTT. Encoded protein: CASSQSTEAFF. The chain combines TRBV4-3 with TRBJ1-1; no firm D call. This CDR3 region has 11 residues. CDR1 LGHNA and CDR2 YSLEER come from the germline V gene. The V gene lost 3 bases and the J gene lost 4 bases, with 3 bases spanning the gap.

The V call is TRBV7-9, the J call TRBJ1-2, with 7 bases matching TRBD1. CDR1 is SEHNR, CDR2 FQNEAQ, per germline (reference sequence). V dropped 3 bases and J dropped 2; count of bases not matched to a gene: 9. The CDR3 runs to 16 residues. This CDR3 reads CASSLSSGTVNYGYTF. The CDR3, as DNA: TGTGCCAGCAGCTTGTCTTCCGGGACAGTCAACTATGGCTACACCTTC.

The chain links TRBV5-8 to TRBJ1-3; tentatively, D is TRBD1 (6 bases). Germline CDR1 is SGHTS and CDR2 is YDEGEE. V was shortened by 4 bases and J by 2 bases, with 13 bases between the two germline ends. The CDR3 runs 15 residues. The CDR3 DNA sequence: TGTGCCAGCAGCATACAGGGTTTTGCTGGAAACACCATATATTTT. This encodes CASSIQGFAGNTIYF.

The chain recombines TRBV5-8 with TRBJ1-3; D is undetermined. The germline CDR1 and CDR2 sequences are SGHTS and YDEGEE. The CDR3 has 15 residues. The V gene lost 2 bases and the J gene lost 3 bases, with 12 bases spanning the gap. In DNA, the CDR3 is TGTGCCAGCAGCTTCCGTGGCGGGGTTGGAAACACCATATATTTT. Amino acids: CASSFRGGVGNTIYF.

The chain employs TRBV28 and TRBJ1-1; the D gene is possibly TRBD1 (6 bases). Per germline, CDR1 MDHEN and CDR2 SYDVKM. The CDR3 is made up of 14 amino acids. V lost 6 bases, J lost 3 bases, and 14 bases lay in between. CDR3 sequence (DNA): TGTGCCAGCAGCCTGACAGGATGGGACACTGAAGCTTTCTTT. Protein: CASSLTGWDTEAFF.

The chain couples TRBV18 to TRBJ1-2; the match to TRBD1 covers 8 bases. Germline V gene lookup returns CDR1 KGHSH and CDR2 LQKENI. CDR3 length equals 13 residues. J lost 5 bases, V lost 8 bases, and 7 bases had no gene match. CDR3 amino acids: CASTTGDGYGYTF. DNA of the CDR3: TGTGCCAGCACGACAGGGGATGGGTATGGCTACACCTTC.

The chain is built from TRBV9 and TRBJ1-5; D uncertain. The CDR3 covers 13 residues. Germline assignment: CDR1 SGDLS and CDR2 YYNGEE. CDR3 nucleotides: TGTGACTGTATGGTATCCAGCAATCAGCCCCAGCATTTT. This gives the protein CDCMVSSNQPQHF.

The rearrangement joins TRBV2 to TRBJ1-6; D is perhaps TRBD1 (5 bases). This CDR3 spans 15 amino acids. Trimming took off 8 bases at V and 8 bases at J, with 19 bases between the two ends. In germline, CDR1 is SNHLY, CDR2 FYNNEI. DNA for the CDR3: TGTGCCAGCCAGACAGACCGCTCGTCTTATTCACCCCTCCACTTT. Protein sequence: CASQTDRSSYSPLHF.

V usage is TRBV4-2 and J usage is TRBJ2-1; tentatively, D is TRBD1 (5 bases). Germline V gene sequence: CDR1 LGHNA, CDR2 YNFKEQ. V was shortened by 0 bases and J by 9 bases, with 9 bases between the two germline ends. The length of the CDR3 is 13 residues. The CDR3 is CASSQDRGGEQFF. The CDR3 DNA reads TGTGCCAGCAGCCAAGATAGGGGCGGTGAGCAGTTCTTC.

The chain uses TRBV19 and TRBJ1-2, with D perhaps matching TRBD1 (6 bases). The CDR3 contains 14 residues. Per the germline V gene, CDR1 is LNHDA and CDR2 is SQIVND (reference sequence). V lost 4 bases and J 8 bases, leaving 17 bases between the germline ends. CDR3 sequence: CASSTDRWDRGYTF. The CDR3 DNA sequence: TGTGCCAGTAGTACGGACAGATGGGATCGCGGCTACACCTTC.

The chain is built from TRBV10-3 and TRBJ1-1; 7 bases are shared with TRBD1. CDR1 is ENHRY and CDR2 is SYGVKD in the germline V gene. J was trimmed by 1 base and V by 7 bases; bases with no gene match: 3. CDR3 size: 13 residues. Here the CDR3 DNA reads TGTGCCATCACAAGGGGGCCGAACACTGAAGCTTTCTTT. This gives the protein CAITRGPNTEAFF.

In DNA form, the CDR3 reads TGTGCCAGCAGGGCCGGGACTAGCGGGGCAGATACGCAGTATTTT. This codes for CASRAGTSGADTQYF. The gene calls are TRBV2 and TRBJ2-3; 13 bases fit TRBD2. The CDR3 extends over 15 amino acids. V trimming: 6 bases; J trimming: 4 bases; junction bases outside the gene matches: 4. Germline V gene sequence: CDR1 SNHLY, CDR2 FYNNEI.

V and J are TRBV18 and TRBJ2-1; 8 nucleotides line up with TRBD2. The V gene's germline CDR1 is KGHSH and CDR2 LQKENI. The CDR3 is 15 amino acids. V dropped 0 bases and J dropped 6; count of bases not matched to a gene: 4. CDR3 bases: TGTGCCAGCTCACCACCAAGCGGGGGAACCAATGAGCAGTTCTTC. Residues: CASSPPSGGTNEQFF. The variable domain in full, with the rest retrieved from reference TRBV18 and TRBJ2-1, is NAGVMQNPRHLVRRRGQEARLRCSPMKGHSHVYWYRQLPEEGLKFMVYLQKENIIDESGMPKERFSAEFPKEGPSILRIQQVVRGDSAAYFCASSPPSGGTNEQFFGPGTRLTVL.

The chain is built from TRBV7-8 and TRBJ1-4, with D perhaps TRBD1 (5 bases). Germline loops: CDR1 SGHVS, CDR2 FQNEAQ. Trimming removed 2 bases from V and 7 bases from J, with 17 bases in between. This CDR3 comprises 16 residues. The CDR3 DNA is TGTGCCAGCAGCTTACGCCAAGGAAGGGGAGGTGAAAAACTGTTTTTT. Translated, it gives CASSLRQGRGGEKLFF.

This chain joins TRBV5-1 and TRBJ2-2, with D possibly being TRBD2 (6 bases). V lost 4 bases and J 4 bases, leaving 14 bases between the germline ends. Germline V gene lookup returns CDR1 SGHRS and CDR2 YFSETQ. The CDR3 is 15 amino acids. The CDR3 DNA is TGCGCCAGCAGCCCCAGCGGGTCAAGCACCGGGGAGCTGTTTTTT. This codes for CASSPSGSSTGELFF.

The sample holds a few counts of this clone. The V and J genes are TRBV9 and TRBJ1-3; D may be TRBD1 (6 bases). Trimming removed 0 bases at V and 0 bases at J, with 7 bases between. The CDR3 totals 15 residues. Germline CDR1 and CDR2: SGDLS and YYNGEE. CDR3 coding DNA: TGTGCCAGCAGCGTAGAGGGGGTCTCTGGAAACACCATATATTTT. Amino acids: CASSVEGVSGNTIYF.

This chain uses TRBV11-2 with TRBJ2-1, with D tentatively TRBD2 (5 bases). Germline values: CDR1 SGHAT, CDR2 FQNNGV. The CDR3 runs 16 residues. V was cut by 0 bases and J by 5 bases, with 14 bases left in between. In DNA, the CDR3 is TGTGCCAGCAGCTTAGAAGAGATAGCGCGTCACAATGAGCAGTTCTTC. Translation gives CASSLEEIARHNEQFF.

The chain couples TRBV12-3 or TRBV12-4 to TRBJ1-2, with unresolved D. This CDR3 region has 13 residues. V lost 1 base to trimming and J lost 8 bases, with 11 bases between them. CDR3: CASSLVGSGGYTF. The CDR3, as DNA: TGTGCCAGCAGTTTAGTCGGGAGTGGCGGCTACACCTTC.

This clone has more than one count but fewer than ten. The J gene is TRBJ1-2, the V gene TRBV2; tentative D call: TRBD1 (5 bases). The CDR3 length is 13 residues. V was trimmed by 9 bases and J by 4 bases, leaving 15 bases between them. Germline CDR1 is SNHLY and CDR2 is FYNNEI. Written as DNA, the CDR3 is TGTGCCAGTCACGGGACTCGAGGCTATGGCTACACCTTC. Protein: CASHGTRGYGYTF.